The T cell receptor (beta chain) described here comes from a study of beta chain features in type 1 diabetes. The overall study: Analysis included 107,917,701 sorted cells drawn from all samples. The study's findings and limits: For Type 1 diabetes patients, all four CD4+ subsets carried TCRB CDR3s that were moderately but significantly shorter.

This clone showed up just a few times. Its antigen is not known. The CDR3 is 14 amino acids. With 2 bases removed from V and 10 bases from J, the gap between germline ends came to 15 bases. CDR1 is PRHDT and CDR2 is FYEKMQ in the germline V gene (reference sequence). Expressed TCRB transcripts were sequenced, since all the RNA that had been isolated was reverse transcribed. Produced via immunoSEQ multiplex PCR; TCRdb's table is partial and in-frame only. This table has 160,000 or so clones, around 9.7% appearing once. This receptor was obtained from a woman in her twenties or thirties with type 1 diabetes. The sequenced sample consisted of central memory CD4+ T cells from blood. This chain connects TRBV13 to TRBJ2-1, with a weak D call TRBD2 (6 bases). CDR3 DNA: TGTGCCAGCAGCTTATCCGGAGGGGTTAAGGAGCAGTTCTTC. The encoded protein is CASSLSGGVKEQFF.